Listed below are T cell receptor beta chains from one sample, sequenced in a study of cytomegalovirus exposure and HLA in healthy donors. Assay used: immunoSEQ multiplex PCR; TCRdb lists only in-frame clones, some missing. In the table there are some 140,000 clones, 70% to 90% of which are singletons. Sequencing was done on a sample of PBMCs. Receptor source: a woman aged 25 to 39 in good health and CMV-seronegative. Each CDR3 is given with its conserved first and last residue. Part of the rows lack a size; the others show once, few, many or a class for expanded clones.

j_call	clone_size	v_call	cdr3_aa
TRBJ1-2	.	TRBV5-6	CASSLALRQTHNYGYTF
TRBJ2-2	few	TRBV5-1	CASSFMAGLAGELFF
TRBJ2-2	few	TRBV6-4	CASSPGDTGELFF
TRBJ2-7	.	TRBV25-1	CASSEIRGTGRGEQYF
TRBJ2-1	.	TRBV11-1	CASSPRLAGAGEQFF
TRBJ2-3	.	TRBV20-1	CSAATDTQYF
TRBJ2-1	few	TRBV7-3	CASSSSGGHNEQFF
TRBJ2-7	.	TRBV6-6	CASSPPVRTAYEQYF
TRBJ1-5	.	TRBV27	CASSPSGQGFQPQHF
TRBJ2-3	.	TRBV6-5	CASSYSITQVVDTQYF
TRBJ1-6	.	TRBV5-1	CASSLHPGVVDSPLHF
TRBJ1-2	.	TRBV5-5	CASSLSEYGYTF
TRBJ1-1	.	TRBV10-3	CAISTGQSTEAFF
TRBJ1-1	once	TRBV2	CASLTGFNTEAFF
TRBJ2-3	.	TRBV7-8	CASSPYGAFPSTDTQYF
TRBJ2-7	.	TRBV5-1	CASSLTSVSGEQYF
TRBJ1-6	few	TRBV23-1	CASSQSSGYSPLHF
TRBJ1-5	.	TRBV11-2	CASSLSGSGQPQHF
TRBJ2-3	.	TRBV7-3	CASSVGGGADTQYF
TRBJ2-3	.	TRBV5-4	CASSSRTGGHTQYF
TRBJ1-5	.	TRBV19	CASSKSEGNQPQHF
TRBJ1-1	few	TRBV6-6	CASTYGSGNTEAFF
TRBJ2-7	.	TRBV6-6	CASSYLAGSHEQYF
TRBJ1-1	.	TRBV20-1	CSASLDPGAFF
TRBJ1-2	.	TRBV19	CASTGSGQGYGYTF
TRBJ1-2	.	TRBV15	CATSRTSGGAYGYTF
TRBJ1-1	few	TRBV19	CASSIRGNTEAFF
TRBJ1-2	.	TRBV25-1	CASSWGHGYTF
TRBJ1-5	.	TRBV28	CASTKRWGGTQPQHF
TRBJ1-1	once	TRBV10-3	CAITDRERNTEAFF
TRBJ2-1	.	TRBV5-6	CASSFPAEISYNEQFF
TRBJ1-5	.	TRBV6-5	CASSPPGGRNQPQHF
TRBJ1-2	.	TRBV28	CASFGTGTNYGYTF
TRBJ2-7	once	TRBV10-3	CATKTGTGSYEQYF
TRBJ1-3	.	TRBV27	CASRLTGEPSGNTIYF
TRBJ2-2	.	TRBV28	CASSQLRLLRGPGELFF
TRBJ2-2	.	TRBV5-6	CASSPFRQGDTGELFF
TRBJ2-3	.	TRBV4-1	CASSQNPGLAGNTDTQYF
TRBJ2-5	.	TRBV5-1	CASSLELETQYF
TRBJ2-5	.	TRBV11-2	CASSLGVATGVETQYF
TRBJ1-1	.	TRBV6-5	CASRSPKGTEAFF
TRBJ2-3	.	TRBV2	CASRTSTDTQYF
TRBJ2-3	.	TRBV11-2	CASSLLVGGTDTQYF
TRBJ2-6	.	TRBV5-5	CASSLRDRGISGANVLTF
TRBJ2-3	.	TRBV2	CASSDIGGSTDTQYF
TRBJ1-6	.	TRBV9	CASSPEEGRGSPLHF
TRBJ1-2	.	TRBV2	CASRGTGSNGYTF
TRBJ2-3	.	TRBV9	CASSVGVGATNVDTQYF
TRBJ2-7	.	TRBV11-2	CASSLVPGDTYEQYF
TRBJ1-1	.	TRBV19	CASSIRQGGTEAFF
TRBJ1-2	.	TRBV27	CASSLSTGGGYGYTF